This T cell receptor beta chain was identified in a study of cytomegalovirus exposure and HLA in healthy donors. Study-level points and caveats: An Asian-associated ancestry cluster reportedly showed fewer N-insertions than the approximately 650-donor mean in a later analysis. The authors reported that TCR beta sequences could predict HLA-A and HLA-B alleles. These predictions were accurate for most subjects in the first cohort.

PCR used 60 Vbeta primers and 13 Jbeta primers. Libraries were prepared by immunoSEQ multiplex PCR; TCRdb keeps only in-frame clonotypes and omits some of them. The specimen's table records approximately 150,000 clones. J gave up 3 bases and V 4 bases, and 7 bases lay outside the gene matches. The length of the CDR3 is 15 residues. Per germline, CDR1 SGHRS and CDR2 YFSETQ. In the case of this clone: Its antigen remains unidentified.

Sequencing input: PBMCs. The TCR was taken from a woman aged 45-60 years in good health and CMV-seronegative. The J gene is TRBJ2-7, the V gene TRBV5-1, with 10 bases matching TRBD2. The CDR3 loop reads CASSTSSGSRYEQYF. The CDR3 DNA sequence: TGCGCCAGCAGCACATCTAGCGGGAGCCGCTACGAGCAGTACTTC. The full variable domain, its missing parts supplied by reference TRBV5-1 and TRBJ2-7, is KAGVTQTPRYLIKTRGQQVTLSCSPISGHRSVSWYQQTPGQGLQFLFEYFSETQRNKGNFPGRFSGRQFSNSRSEMNVSTLELGDSALYLCASSTSSGSRYEQYFGPGTRLTVT.